This TCR beta chain was captured by sequencing in a study of blood T cell repertoires in COVID-19. Study context: PBMCs, B-cell-depleted T cells, or T cells were the source of the cDNA or gDNA that made up the material.

Sequencing used immunoSEQ multiplex PCR; TCRdb keeps in-frame clones, though not all of them. The sample has approximately 170,000 clones; 83% are singletons. CDR3 length: 13 amino acids. CDR1 and CDR2 (germline): SGHTA, FQGNSA. The ends were cut back, 3 bases at V and 0 bases at J, with 5 bases in the middle. The TCR was taken from a woman aged 80 or over with acute or convalescent COVID-19. The chain uses TRBV7-2 and TRBJ1-2, with D unclear. Sequencing was done on a sample of peripheral blood. CDR3 loop: CASSFRANYGYTF. CDR3 DNA sequence: TGTGCCAGCAGCTTCCGCGCTAACTATGGCTACACCTTC.